What follows are 25 T cell receptor beta chains derived from one specimen sequenced in a study of blood T cell repertoires in COVID-19. TCRdb keeps only in-frame clones here, not all; method: immunoSEQ multiplex PCR. This repertoire shows roughly 80,000 clones, almost 85% found once; its top ten account for 21%. Material: peripheral blood. All receptors come from a human donor in a cohort sampled during active COVID-19.

In its sample, this clone was seen a few times. The rearrangement uses TRBV4-2 and TRBJ2-7; 8 nucleotides match TRBD2. In germline, CDR1 is LGHNA, CDR2 YNFKEQ. This CDR3 spans 18 amino acids. Germline trimming cut 0 bases from V and 2 bases from J; bases unmatched to any gene: 12. The CDR3 nucleotides are TGTGCCAGCAGCCAAGATCACTCAAGCGGGGGTAGAGCCTACGAGCAGTACTTC. It yields the protein CASSQDHSSGGRAYEQYF.

The V gene is TRBV7-2, the J gene TRBJ2-2; a possible D gene is TRBD1 (6 bases). The CDR3 is made up of 15 amino acids. V dropped 1 base and J dropped 4 bases, with 10 bases sitting between them. Germline values: CDR1 SGHTA, CDR2 FQGNSA. CDR3 sequence reads: CASSLDNRVTGELFF. CDR3 nucleotides: TGTGCCAGCAGCTTAGACAACAGGGTCACCGGGGAGCTGTTTTTT.

V gene TRBV12-5 combines with J gene TRBJ1-1; 7 positions match TRBD1. This CDR3 comprises 14 residues. The germline gives CDR1 LGHNT, CDR2 FRNRAP. V was clipped by 6 bases and J by 4 bases; unmatched bases: 8. The chain's CDR3 is CASGATGVATEAFF. As DNA, the CDR3 is TGTGCTAGTGGGGCAACAGGGGTCGCCACTGAAGCTTTCTTT.

This clone was observed once. V usage is TRBV5-1 and J usage is TRBJ2-1; TRBD2 matches 7 bases. The trim removed 4 bases at V and 0 bases at J, leaving 4 bases unmatched. Germline-derived CDR1 and CDR2 are SGHRS and YFSETQ. The CDR3 is made up of 15 amino acids. In nucleotides, the CDR3 is TGCGCCAGCAGCCGGGGGGTAAGCTCCTACAATGAGCAGTTCTTC. Its protein product is CASSRGVSSYNEQFF.

The chain is built from TRBV10-3 and TRBJ2-1; tentatively, D is TRBD2 (6 bases). V was cut by 3 bases and J by 4 bases, with 13 bases left in between. This CDR3 is 15 amino acids long. Germline CDR1 reads ENHRY; CDR2 reads SYGVKD. The CDR3 nucleotides are TGTGCCATCAGTGACTCGGCGGGGAGATACAATGAGCAGTTCTTC. Translated, it gives CAISDSAGRYNEQFF.

CDR3 sequence (DNA): TGTGCCACCAGCAGAGCCCAGACAGGCACCTACGAGCAGTACTTC. This sequence encodes CATSRAQTGTYEQYF. The chain joins TRBV15 to TRBJ2-7, with TRBD1 as a possible D gene (6 bases). Trimming left V 1 base short and J 2 bases short, with 12 bases between. The CDR3 is 15 amino acids. CDR1 and CDR2 from the germline V gene are LNHNV and YYDKDF (reference sequence).

CDR3 bases: TGTGCCAGCGAATCGGGGGGCACTGAAGCTTTCTTT. This gives the protein CASESGGTEAFF. The chain joins TRBV9 to TRBJ1-1; tentative D call: TRBD1 (5 bases). V lost 7 bases and J lost 4, with 11 bases in between. The CDR3 is 12 residues long. CDR1 and CDR2 from the germline V gene are SGDLS and YYNGEE.

V gene TRBV2 combines with J gene TRBJ2-7; D gene uncertain. This CDR3 is built from 14 residues. Germline CDR1 SNHLY, CDR2 FYNNEI. Trimming took off 7 bases at V and 0 bases at J, with 13 bases between the two ends. The CDR3 reads CASKIEPDSYEQYF. CDR3 coding DNA: TGTGCCAGCAAGATTGAGCCCGACTCCTACGAGCAGTACTTC. The full variable domain, with the rest looked up from reference TRBV2 and TRBJ2-7, is EPEVTQTPSHQVTQMGQEVILRCVPISNHLYFYWYRQILGQKVEFLVSFYNNEISEKSEIFDDQFSVERPDGSNFTLKIRSTKLEDSAMYFCASKIEPDSYEQYFGPGTRLTVT.

The chain employs TRBV19 and TRBJ2-1; 16 nucleotides agree with TRBD2. After removal of 3 bases from V and 15 bases from J, the junction contained 5 bases not matched to a gene. CDR1 LNHDA and CDR2 SQIVND come from the germline V gene (reference sequence). The CDR3 spans 14 residues. The CDR3 here is CASSMGTSGGAMFF. The CDR3 DNA reads as TGTGCCAGTAGTATGGGGACTAGCGGGGGGGCCATGTTCTTC.

The rearrangement uses TRBV3-1 (or the pseudogene TRBV3-2) and TRBJ1-6, with D tentatively TRBD1 (6 bases). The CDR3 runs to 15 residues. Between the trimmed V and J ends, which lost 0 bases and 7 bases, there was a span of 10 bases. Germline CDR1 reads LGHDT; CDR2 reads YNNKEL (reference sequence). CDR3 sequence reads: CASSQEGGSNSPLHF. In DNA form, the CDR3 reads TGTGCCAGCAGCCAAGAAGGGGGATCAAATTCACCCCTCCACTTT.

The chain recombines TRBV12-3 or TRBV12-4 with TRBJ2-3; D remains ambiguous. Deletions cut 6 bases from V and 2 bases from J, with 9 bases between. CDR3 size: 13 residues. In DNA form, the CDR3 reads TGTGCCAGCAGCTCCGAAGCCACAGATACGCAGTATTTT. Translated: CASSSEATDTQYF.

V is TRBV18 and J is TRBJ1-2; weak D call: TRBD1 (6 bases). Trimming removed 2 bases at V and 8 bases at J, with 15 bases between. This CDR3 is 14 amino acids long. The germline CDR1 and CDR2 sequences are KGHSH and LQKENI. CDR3 sequence (DNA): TGTGCCAGCTCACCAGATCGGGGGGGCCACGGCTACACCTTC. The encoded protein is CASSPDRGGHGYTF. The full variable domain, with the rest looked up from reference TRBV18 and TRBJ1-2, is NAGVMQNPRHLVRRRGQEARLRCSPMKGHSHVYWYRQLPEEGLKFMVYLQKENIIDESGMPKERFSAEFPKEGPSILRIQQVVRGDSAAYFCASSPDRGGHGYTFGSGTRLTVV.

This clone was found once. The chain carries TRBV18 and TRBJ1-4; D not certain. The CDR3 runs 14 residues. V was trimmed by 6 bases and J by 4 bases, leaving 12 bases between them. Germline CDR1 reads KGHSH; CDR2 reads LQKENI. CDR3 residues: CASSPRANNEKLFF. For the CDR3, the DNA is TGTGCCAGCTCCCCGCGAGCTAATAATGAAAAACTGTTTTTT.

The V call is TRBV19, the J call TRBJ2-7, with D possibly matching TRBD1 (6 bases). The ends were cut back, 6 bases at V and 2 bases at J, with 14 bases in the middle. Germline CDR1 and CDR2: LNHDA and SQIVND (reference sequence). The CDR3 contains 14 residues. CDR3 sequence reads: CASRKDSLTYEQYF. The CDR3 nucleotides read TGTGCCAGTAGAAAGGACAGCCTCACCTACGAGCAGTACTTC.

This chain connects TRBV7-3 to TRBJ2-1, with TRBD2 matching over 8 bases. The CDR3 is 15 amino acids. Germline trimming cut 0 bases from V and 7 bases from J; bases unmatched to any gene: 5. Germline V gene data show CDR1 as SGHTA and CDR2 as FQGTGA. CDR3 sequence (DNA): TGTGCCAGCAGCTTAACAGCGGGGGCCTTTAATGAGCAGTTCTTC. Translation gives CASSLTAGAFNEQFF. Drawing the rest from reference TRBV7-3 and TRBJ2-1, the complete variable domain is GAGVSQTPSNKVTEKGKYVELRCDPISGHTALYWYRQSLGQGPEFLIYFQGTGAADDSGLPNDRFFAVRPEGSVSTLKIQRTERGDSAVYLCASSLTAGAFNEQFFGPGTRLTVL.

The rearrangement joins TRBV12-3 or TRBV12-4 to TRBJ2-3; 9 bases are a match to TRBD2. V was pared by 6 bases and J by 8 bases, with 3 bases of the junction left unmatched. The CDR3 spans 12 residues. CDR3 protein: CASRARGGTQYF. The CDR3 coding sequence is TGTGCCAGCAGGGCGCGGGGGGGTACGCAGTATTTT.

The V and J genes are TRBV6-4 and TRBJ2-4; 9 nucleotides agree with TRBD2. The CDR3 sequence is 17 residues long. CDR1 and CDR2 from the germline V gene are MRHNA and SNTAGT. Trimming took 0 bases from V and 9 from J; bases not matched to a gene: 12. CDR3 coding DNA: TGTGCCAGCAGTGACTCTGGCTTAGCGGGGGCCCCAGGCATTCAGTACTTC. Its protein is CASSDSGLAGAPGIQYF.

V and J are TRBV19 and TRBJ2-3; TRBD1 aligns across 7 bases. The CDR3 extends over 16 amino acids. CDR1 LNHDA and CDR2 SQIVND come from the germline V gene (reference sequence). Unmatched junction bases numbered 11, after V lost 5 bases and J lost 3 bases. CDR3 in amino acids: CASSVTGQAVTDTQYF. The DNA of the CDR3 is TGTGCCAGTAGTGTGACCGGACAGGCGGTTACAGATACGCAGTATTTT.

The genes are TRBV5-5 and TRBJ2-7; maybe TRBD1 (5 bases). Between the trimmed V and J ends, which lost 0 bases and 4 bases, there was a span of 14 bases. This CDR3 has 15 amino acids. The germline V gene has CDR1 SGHKS and CDR2 YYEKEE (reference sequence). CDR3 loop: CASSLALGNRYEQYF. The CDR3 nucleotides read TGTGCCAGCAGCTTGGCGTTGGGAAACAGGTACGAGCAGTACTTC.

The chain joins TRBV10-3 to TRBJ2-7; possible D gene TRBD2, 5 bases. CDR1 and CDR2 (germline): ENHRY, SYGVKD. The CDR3 has 13 amino acids. Trimming left V 3 bases short and J 7 bases short, with 13 bases between. As DNA, the CDR3 is TGTGCCATCAGTGAACCCCCGGGGTGGGAGCAGTACTTC. This codes for CAISEPPGWEQYF.

The chain couples TRBV29-1 to TRBJ1-1, with TRBD1 matching over 7 bases. Looked up from germline, CDR1 is SQVTM and CDR2 is ANQGSEA. The trim removed 7 bases at V and 6 bases at J, leaving 8 bases unmatched. The CDR3 runs 12 residues. CDR3 DNA: TGCAGCGCAAAGGGACAGAGGGCTGAAGCTTTCTTT. Translating it yields CSAKGQRAEAFF.

The rearrangement uses TRBV23-1 and TRBJ1-5; D perhaps matches TRBD1 (5 bases). TRBV23-1 is classed as an ORF, of uncertain function. The V gene lost 2 bases and the J gene lost 7 bases, with 12 bases spanning the gap. This CDR3 has 14 amino acids. The chain's CDR3 is CASSQRGAGQPQHF. The CDR3 nucleotides read TGCGCCAGCAGTCAACGAGGGGCGGGACAGCCCCAGCATTTT.

This chain uses TRBV7-9 with TRBJ1-1; D is unclear. V lost 8 bases, J lost 0 bases, and 10 bases lay in between. Germline V gene lookup returns CDR1 SEHNR and CDR2 FQNEAQ (reference sequence). CDR3 length: 13 residues. CDR3 bases: TGTGCCAGCGGCTCCAGATTGAACACTGAAGCTTTCTTT. Translated: CASGSRLNTEAFF.

CDR3 nucleotides: TGTGCCAGCAGCCCTCAGGGGGCACACTACAATGAGCAGTTCTTC. Residues: CASSPQGAHYNEQFF. The rearrangement uses TRBV3-1 (or the pseudogene TRBV3-2) and TRBJ2-1; 8 bases are shared with TRBD1. V dropped 4 bases and J dropped 3; count of bases not matched to a gene: 5. The CDR3 runs 15 residues. Germline loops: CDR1 LGHDT, CDR2 YNNKEL (reference sequence).

This chain uses TRBV13 with TRBJ1-3, with D possibly TRBD1 on 5 matching bases. V lost 6 bases, J lost 4 bases, and 19 bases lay in between. CDR1 and CDR2 (germline): PRHDT, FYEKMQ (reference sequence). The CDR3 runs to 16 residues. CDR3 loop: CASRPRDSYLGNTIYF. DNA for the CDR3: TGTGCCAGCAGACCGCGGGACTCCTATCTAGGAAACACCATATATTTT.